The 7 T cell receptor beta chains reported below all come from one sample, sequenced in a study of cytomegalovirus exposure and HLA in healthy donors. The PCR was carried out with 60 Vbeta primers and 13 Jbeta primers. Assay: immunoSEQ multiplex PCR; the TCRdb copy retains only in-frame clones and omits some. The sample has a few hundred thousand clones, around 79% seen once. Material for sequencing was PBMCs. Source of these receptors: a girl aged 2 to 10 in good health and CMV-seronegative.

This chain uses TRBV2 with TRBJ1-6; D not certain. Per germline, CDR1 SNHLY and CDR2 FYNNEI. The CDR3 length is 14 residues. V shed 1 base and J shed 12 bases, with 13 bases lying between them. The CDR3 DNA sequence: TGTGCCAGCAGTGAAGGTCGAAGCGGGCGACCCCTCCACTTT. This encodes CASSEGRSGRPLHF.

The rearrangement links TRBV30 to TRBJ2-7, with no clear D. The CDR3 is 10 residues long. CDR1 is GTSNPN and CDR2 is SVGIG in the germline V gene (reference sequence). V lost 3 bases to trimming and J lost 2 bases, with 2 bases between them. The DNA of the CDR3 is TGTGCCTGGAGCACCTACGAGCAGTACTTC. Translated, it gives CAWSTYEQYF.

This chain uses TRBV5-8 with TRBJ2-7, with 9 bases that match TRBD1. V was pared by 6 bases and J by 4 bases, with 8 bases of the junction left unmatched. CDR1 and CDR2 from the germline V gene are SGHTS and YDEGEE. This CDR3 comprises 14 residues. In DNA form, the CDR3 reads TGTGCCAGCAACCACAGGGGGCCACCGTACGAGCAGTACTTC. Protein sequence: CASNHRGPPYEQYF.

V gene TRBV5-1 combines with J gene TRBJ2-7; TRBD1 might be the D (6 bases). With 3 bases removed from V and 2 bases from J, the gap between germline ends came to 12 bases. The CDR3 contains 14 residues. Per germline, CDR1 SGHRS and CDR2 YFSETQ. The CDR3 DNA reads TGCGCCAGCAGCTCGGGACAAAACACCTACGAGCAGTACTTC. The encoded protein is CASSSGQNTYEQYF.

This chain uses TRBV27 with TRBJ1-1; 7 bases line up with TRBD1. The CDR3 totals 16 residues. Germline V gene data show CDR1 as MNHEY and CDR2 as SMNVEV (reference sequence). The V gene end was trimmed by 5 bases and the J gene end by 4 bases; junction bases not matched to a gene: 13. CDR3 amino acids: CASSTIMNRGGTEAFF. In DNA, the CDR3 is TGTGCCAGCAGTACAATAATGAACAGGGGTGGCACTGAAGCTTTCTTT.

V and J are TRBV7-9 and TRBJ1-1; perhaps TRBD1 as D (6 bases). V lost 5 bases, J lost 5 bases, and 15 bases lay in between. This CDR3 has 14 amino acids. Per germline, CDR1 SEHNR and CDR2 FQNEAQ (reference sequence). The CDR3 region is CASSGIRGGTEAFF. In DNA, the CDR3 is TGTGCCAGCAGCGGAATCAGGGGAGGGACTGAAGCTTTCTTT.

A single count supports this clone. The chain carries TRBV27 and TRBJ2-4, with TRBD1 identical over 7 bases. Trimming at V came to 5 bases and at J to 1 base, leaving 11 bases not matched to a gene. The CDR3 length is 17 residues. CDR1 is MNHEY and CDR2 is SMNVEV in the germline V gene (reference sequence). The chain's CDR3 is CASSTQTGLLAKNIQYF. Here the CDR3 DNA reads TGTGCCAGCAGTACCCAGACAGGGTTGCTGGCCAAAAACATTCAGTACTTC.